Listed below are T cell receptor beta chains from one sample, sequenced in a study of T cell changes during pregnancy in multiple sclerosis. Assay used: immunoSEQ multiplex PCR; TCRdb lists only in-frame clones, some missing. Seen here are some 55,000 clones, about 91% observed once, and the top ten hold 1.2%. The sample was peripheral blood, taken after pregnancy. These receptors were obtained from a female donor in good health, enrolled as a control in a pregnancy study. Both conserved end residues are part of each CDR3. The order of the fields is J gene, D gene, V gene, clone size, CDR3 DNA, CDR3 protein. A D gene is named only where the DNA matches it firmly. Only some rows state a clone size, as once, few, many or a class for expanded clones.

J: TRBJ2-7
D: TRBD1
V: TRBV19
size: once
DNA: TGTGCCAGTAGTTTACTACGGGGACAGGGGGCCCACGAGCAGTACTTC
CDR3: CASSLLRGQGAHEQYF

J: TRBJ1-2
D: TRBD1
V: TRBV6-6
size: .
DNA: TGTGCCAGCAGTCCGACAGGGGACTATGGCTACACCTTC
CDR3: CASSPTGDYGYTF

J: TRBJ1-5
D: .
V: TRBV6-1
size: few
DNA: TGTGCCAGCAGTGAACAGGGCCCGTATAGCAATCAGCCCCAGCATTTT
CDR3: CASSEQGPYSNQPQHF

J: TRBJ2-3
D: .
V: TRBV4-2
size: .
DNA: TGTGCCAGCAGCCCCCTGGACTGGCCGGATACGCAGTATTTT
CDR3: CASSPLDWPDTQYF

J: TRBJ1-3
D: TRBD1
V: TRBV6-5
size: .
DNA: TGTGCCAGCAGTTACGACAGGGGCTTCTCTGGAAACACCATATATTTT
CDR3: CASSYDRGFSGNTIYF

J: TRBJ2-2
D: .
V: TRBV30
size: .
DNA: TGTGCCTGGAGGGAGTTCAACACCGGGGAGCTGTTTTTT
CDR3: CAWREFNTGELFF

J: TRBJ1-1
D: .
V: TRBV5-1
size: .
DNA: TGCGCCAGCAGCTTGGATCGCGGCATGAACACTGAAGCTTTCTTT
CDR3: CASSLDRGMNTEAFF

J: TRBJ1-1
D: TRBD1
V: TRBV7-9
size: few
DNA: TGTGCCAGCAGCCCTCCCGGGACAGGGACTGAAGCTTTCTTT
CDR3: CASSPPGTGTEAFF

J: TRBJ2-1
D: TRBD1
V: TRBV6-5
size: .
DNA: TGTGCCAGCAGTTACTCGGGACAGGGCCACAATGAGCAGTTCTTC
CDR3: CASSYSGQGHNEQFF

J: TRBJ2-7
D: .
V: TRBV9
size: .
DNA: TGTGCCAGCAGCGTAGAAGGAGGGGCCTCCTACGAGCAGTACTTC
CDR3: CASSVEGGASYEQYF

J: TRBJ2-7
D: .
V: TRBV4-1
size: .
DNA: TGCGCCAGCAGCCAAGAGAGGGCCGCTACCTACGAGCAGTACTTC
CDR3: CASSQERAATYEQYF

J: TRBJ1-5
D: TRBD1
V: TRBV2
size: .
DNA: TGTGCCAGTAGACAGGGGGCCTATCAGCCCCAGCATTTT
CDR3: CASRQGAYQPQHF

J: TRBJ2-1
D: .
V: TRBV11-2
size: .
DNA: TGTGCCAGCAGCTTAGCCTTCACTAGACTAGGCGGGTGGGACAATGAGCAGTTCTTC
CDR3: CASSLAFTRLGGWDNEQFF

J: TRBJ2-5
D: TRBD2
V: TRBV4-1
size: .
DNA: TGCGCCAGCAGCCCCCACACCCTTGCGGGGGGGCAAGAGACCCAGTACTTC
CDR3: CASSPHTLAGGQETQYF

J: TRBJ1-5
D: TRBD1
V: TRBV7-2
size: .
DNA: TGTGCCAGCAGTCAGACAGGGGTCAATCAGCCCCAGCATTTT
CDR3: CASSQTGVNQPQHF

J: TRBJ1-2
D: .
V: TRBV18
size: .
DNA: TGTGCCAGCTCACCGGAGGACGAATACTATGGCTACACCTTC
CDR3: CASSPEDEYYGYTF

J: TRBJ2-2
D: TRBD1
V: TRBV5-1
size: .
DNA: TGCGCCAGCAGCTTGGGGACAGGGTCCACCGGGGAGCTGTTTTTT
CDR3: CASSLGTGSTGELFF

J: TRBJ1-2
D: TRBD1
V: TRBV7-2
size: .
DNA: TGTGCCAGCAGCTTAGAACAGGGGGCGGGGGGCTACACCTTC
CDR3: CASSLEQGAGGYTF